This T cell receptor beta chain was sequenced during a study of CD8+ T cells in alopecia areata. In the study overall: Each recipient was a roughly 7-11-week-old female C3H/HeJ mouse given skin from an approximately 6-12-month-old C3H/HeJ donor with spontaneous alopecia.

On this clone: What it binds is not known. Genes and germline come from the mouse. The read is 4 residues too short to cover the CDR3 end, so that end is filled in from the germline J gene.

The germline V gene encodes CDR1 NSQYPW and CDR2 LRSPGD (reference sequence). This CDR3 has 13 amino acids. Study-wide points: An increase in clonality over normal scalp was evident in lesional scalp, especially alopecia totalis/universalis. When scalp samples are sequenced, resident alphabeta T cells of normal skin are also captured. Shared TCR sequences were less clear between patients than in mice, possibly partly from HLA diversity.

Reverse transcribed after extraction, RNA yielded cDNA as the sequencing template. TCRdb's copy holds only in-frame clones and misses some; the assay was immunoSEQ multiplex PCR. The sample presents around 100,000 clones, none singletons. This TCR came from a C3H/HeJ mouse with alopecia areata. Mice of this strain are of MHC haplotype H2-k. The J gene is TRBJ1-1, the V gene TRBV1; 7 nucleotides align to TRBD1. The sample was lesional skin. CDR3 residues: CTCSVIGGEEVFF. The CDR3 DNA, read in part, is TGCACCTGCAGTGTCATAGGGGGCGAA. The entire variable domain, with the rest obtained from reference TRBV1 and TRBJ1-1, is as follows: VTLLEQNPRWRLVPRGQAVNLRCILKNSQYPWMSWYQQDLQKQLQWLFTLRSPGDKEVKSLPGADYLATRVTDTELRLQVANMSQGRTLYCTCSVIGGEEVFFGKGTRLTVV.